A single sample is the source of the 16 T cell receptor beta chains below, sequenced in a study of blood T cells in healthy people across ages. Alongside a J-beta primer mix, a sample-barcoded 5' primer served in a second PCR lasting 7 to 11 cycles. TCRdb passed the 5' RACE reads through MiXCR, listing each CDR3 protein once. The sample carries around 1,500,000 distinct CDR3 sequences, about 40% recorded once. Sequencing was carried out using blood. The origin of the receptors is a young woman in good health.

This rearrangement joins TRBV5-1 to TRBJ2-1, with D perhaps TRBD1 or TRBD2 (5 bases each). CDR3 length: 14 residues. The germline V and J ends were trimmed by 8 bases and 0 bases, with 12 bases remaining between them. Germline V CDR1 and CDR2: SGHRS, YFSETQ. CDR3 in amino acids: CASGGGISYNEQFF. For the CDR3, the DNA is TGCGCCAGTGGTGGGGGTATCTCCTACAATGAGCAGTTCTTC.

The rearrangement uses TRBV24-1 and TRBJ2-3; D could derive from TRBD1 or TRBD2 (5 bases each). CDR1 and CDR2 (germline): KGHDR, SFDVKD. The length of the CDR3 is 16 residues. Trimming took off 3 bases at V and 6 bases at J, with 18 bases between the two ends. The CDR3 nucleotides are TGTGCCACCAGTGATCAATTTGACTACGAGGGGGATACGCAGTATTTT. Protein product: CATSDQFDYEGDTQYF.

This clonotype was found a few times. The V gene is TRBV5-1, the J gene TRBJ2-1; perhaps TRBD1 as D (6 bases). V shed 2 bases and J shed 9 bases, with 9 bases lying between them. The CDR3 has 12 residues. Germline V gene sequence: CDR1 SGHRS, CDR2 YFSETQ. CDR3 nucleotide sequence: TGCGCCAGCAGCTTACAGGGCTTTGAGCAGTTCTTC. Translated: CASSLQGFEQFF.

V and J are TRBV4-1 and TRBJ1-5; no clear D gene. Per germline, CDR1 MGHRA and CDR2 YSYEKL. V lost 0 bases to trimming and J lost 4 bases, with 13 bases between them. This CDR3 has 16 residues. CDR3 protein: CASSQEGNMGNQPQHF. CDR3 bases: TGCGCCAGCAGCCAAGAAGGCAACATGGGGAATCAGCCCCAGCATTTT.

V usage is TRBV20-1 and J usage is TRBJ2-5, with TRBD1 identical over 7 bases. The J call is in doubt because the DNA end fits TRBJ2-7 better. The germline V gene encodes CDR1 DFQATT and CDR2 SNEGSKA (reference sequence). CDR3 length equals 13 residues. The CDR3 DNA is TGCAGTGCTCCGGGACAGCCGACCTACGAGCAGTACTTC. Protein: CSAPGQPTYEQYF.

This clonotype was seen a few times. CDR3 protein: CASSESWGSPLHF. The CDR3, as DNA: TGTGCCAGCAGTGAAAGTTGGGGATCACCCCTCCACTTT. The chain employs TRBV25-1 and TRBJ1-6; no definite D call. Germline V CDR1 and CDR2: MGHDK, SYGVNS. Trimming shortened V by 2 bases and J by 10 bases, and 9 bases separated the two germline ends. This CDR3 region has 13 residues.

This clonotype has only a few counts. V and J are TRBV4-1 and TRBJ2-1; 7 bases match TRBD2. CDR1 is MGHRA, CDR2 YSYEKL, per germline. V trimming: 3 bases; J trimming: 7 bases; junction bases outside the gene matches: 12. This CDR3 has 16 residues. The CDR3 loop is CASSHYRGRAGNEQFF. Written as DNA, the CDR3 is TGCGCCAGCAGCCATTATCGGGGGAGGGCCGGGAATGAGCAGTTCTTC.

The V gene is TRBV29-1, the J gene TRBJ2-5; 10 bases align to TRBD1. V dropped 7 bases and J dropped 11; count of bases not matched to a gene: 10. Per germline, CDR1 SQVTM and CDR2 ANQGSEA. This CDR3 is 12 amino acids long. CDR3 DNA sequence: TGCAGCGCTTGGACAGGGGGAGATGAGCAGTACTTC. Translated, it gives CSAWTGGDEQYF.

The J gene is TRBJ1-6, the V gene TRBV7-3; 9 bases match TRBD1. The ends lost 5 bases at V and 5 bases at J; junction bases unmatched: 4. The CDR3 has 15 residues. Germline V lookup: CDR1 SGHTA, CDR2 FQGTGA. The CDR3 nucleotides read TGTGCCAGCAGCCAGGGGACAGGGCATAATTCACCCCTCCACTTT. It yields the protein CASSQGTGHNSPLHF. Complete variable domain (other parts from reference TRBV7-3 and TRBJ1-6): GAGVSQTPSNKVTEKGKYVELRCDPISGHTALYWYRQSLGQGPEFLIYFQGTGAADDSGLPNDRFFAVRPEGSVSTLKIQRTERGDSAVYLCASSQGTGHNSPLHFGNGTRLTVT.

This clonotype was counted between two and nine times. The rearrangement links TRBV4-1 to TRBJ2-7; tentative D call: TRBD1 (6 bases). Trimming removed 4 bases from V and 2 bases from J, with 15 bases in between. This CDR3 comprises 15 residues. Germline V gene sequence: CDR1 MGHRA, CDR2 YSYEKL. CDR3 in amino acids: CASSLKDSRPYEQYF. DNA for the CDR3: TGCGCCAGCAGCCTCAAGGACAGCCGACCCTACGAGCAGTACTTC.

The J gene is TRBJ2-5, the V gene TRBV5-1; D is uncertain. V lost 0 bases, J lost 5 bases, and 14 bases lay in between. CDR1 is SGHRS, CDR2 YFSETQ, per germline. The CDR3 is 15 residues long. CDR3: CASSLESWSGETQYF. The CDR3 DNA reads as TGCGCCAGCAGCTTGGAAAGCTGGTCCGGGGAGACCCAGTACTTC. The full variable domain, rest sourced from reference TRBV5-1 and TRBJ2-5, is KAGVTQTPRYLIKTRGQQVTLSCSPISGHRSVSWYQQTPGQGLQFLFEYFSETQRNKGNFPGRFSGRQFSNSRSEMNVSTLELGDSALYLCASSLESWSGETQYFGPGTRLLVL.

This chain links TRBV2 with TRBJ2-5; TRBD1 agrees at 8 bases. The end of the DNA fits TRBJ2-7 better, so the J call may be wrong. CDR3 size: 17 residues. Germline lookup yields CDR1 SNHLY and CDR2 FYNNEI. The CDR3 loop reads CASSEKGQGAPNYEQYF. The DNA for the CDR3 is TGTGCCAGCAGTGAAAAAGGTCAGGGGGCCCCCAACTACGAGCAGTACTTC.

This chain's CDR3 is CASSLNLAPLHF. The CDR3 nucleotides are TGTGCCAGCAGCTTAAACCTGGCACCCCTCCACTTT. V is TRBV7-2 and J is TRBJ1-6, with D hard to call. The CDR3 length is 12 residues. Trimming took 2 bases from V and 11 from J, leaving 7 bases between them. Per the germline V gene, CDR1 is SGHTA and CDR2 is FQGNSA.

The chain recombines TRBV5-1 with TRBJ2-2; D not certain. V was pared by 1 base and J by 4 bases, with 8 bases between. This CDR3 is 14 amino acids long. Germline V gene sequence: CDR1 SGHRS, CDR2 YFSETQ. CDR3 bases: TGCGCCAGCAGCTTGAGCCCTGGCACCGGGGAGCTGTTTTTT. This sequence encodes CASSLSPGTGELFF.

The chain recombines TRBV7-9 with TRBJ2-3; D is perhaps TRBD2 (5 bases). V lost 8 bases to trimming and J lost 0 bases, with 12 bases between them. CDR1 is SEHNR, CDR2 FQNEAQ, per germline (reference sequence). The CDR3 is 14 residues long. CDR3 region: CASGRAGSTDTQYF. The DNA for the CDR3 is TGTGCCAGCGGTCGGGCGGGTAGCACAGATACGCAGTATTTT.

The chain employs TRBV6-6 and TRBJ2-5, with TRBD1 matching 8 bases. Per germline, CDR1 MNHNY and CDR2 SVGAGI (reference sequence). This CDR3 contains 13 residues. V shed 4 bases, J shed 6 bases, and the junction held 4 bases outside the gene matches. The CDR3 spells CASSFQGAQTQYF. The CDR3 coding sequence is TGTGCCAGCAGTTTCCAGGGGGCCCAGACCCAGTACTTC.